This T cell receptor beta chain came from a study of memory CD4+ T cells and cytomegalovirus serostatus. The germline V and J ends were trimmed by 0 bases and 7 bases, with 6 bases remaining between them. Germline V gives CDR1 GTSNPN, CDR2 SVGIG (reference sequence). This CDR3 has 11 amino acids. The sort gate was single viable CD3+CD4+CD8-CD45RO+ cells for memory CD4+ T cells. TCRdb's table, derived via immunoSEQ multiplex PCR, lists solely in-frame clones and lacks some. The data hold under 75,000 clones, with around 80% observed a single time. The sequence was obtained from an adult in good health and CMV-seronegative. Some clones in this sample may be carry-over from other donors' samples. What was sequenced was memory CD4+ T cells from blood. The chain combines TRBV30 with TRBJ1-1; D gene unclear. The CDR3 bases are TGTGCCTGGAGTGTATCCCTTGAAGCTTTCTTT. Translation gives CAWSVSLEAFF.